The rows below give T cell receptor beta chains drawn from one sample of a study of blood T cell repertoires in COVID-19. TCRdb keeps only in-frame clones here, not all; method: immunoSEQ multiplex PCR. The repertoire holds hundreds of thousands of clones, with 89% as singletons. Material: peripheral blood. These receptors originate from a man aged 18 to 29 with COVID-19, enrolled during active disease. Each CDR3 is given with its conserved first and last residue. A D gene is named only where the DNA matches it firmly. Only part of the rows carry a size: once, few, many, or a class if the clone is expanded.

d_call,v_call,clone_size,j_call,cdr3_aa,cdr3_nt
-,TRBV6-5,-,TRBJ1-6,CASSYGAVNSPLHF,TGTGCCAGCAGTTACGGGGCAGTTAATTCACCCCTCCACTTT
-,TRBV30,-,TRBJ2-1,CAWISTGSSYNEQFF,TGTGCCTGGATATCGACAGGAAGCTCCTACAATGAGCAGTTCTTC
TRBD2,TRBV5-4,-,TRBJ2-3,CASSLSGGIQQDTQYF,TGTGCCAGCAGCTTAAGCGGGGGGATTCAACAAGATACGCAGTATTTT
-,TRBV3-1/TRBV3-2,once,TRBJ1-1,CASSQIRGRAEAFF,TGTGCCAGCAGCCAAATTCGAGGGCGCGCTGAAGCTTTCTTT
-,TRBV5-1,-,TRBJ2-3,CASSLTGQPTDTQYF,TGCGCCAGCAGCTTGACAGGGCAGCCCACAGATACGCAGTATTTT
-,TRBV2,once,TRBJ1-5,CASSETVISNQPQHF,TGTGCCAGCAGTGAAACAGTGATTAGCAATCAGCCCCAGCATTTT
TRBD1,TRBV7-9,-,TRBJ2-6,CASSNRGELSGANVLTF,TGTGCCAGCAGTAACAGGGGCGAGCTATCTGGGGCCAACGTCCTGACTTTC
TRBD1,TRBV9,-,TRBJ2-2,CASSVVGTGGTGELFF,TGTGCCAGCAGCGTAGTAGGCACAGGGGGCACCGGGGAGCTGTTTTTT
TRBD2,TRBV5-1,-,TRBJ2-1,CASSPSGGAGAVRLF,TGCGCCAGCAGCCCCAGCGGCGGAGCGGGAGCGGTACGGCTCTTC
TRBD1,TRBV27,-,TRBJ2-7,CASSDRVSGSSYEQYF,TGTGCCAGCAGTGACAGGGTCAGTGGCAGCTCCTACGAGCAGTACTTC
-,TRBV6-5,-,TRBJ2-3,CASSYKDRRDTQYF,TGTGCCAGCAGTTACAAGGACAGAAGAGATACGCAGTATTTT
-,TRBV11-1,once,TRBJ2-5,CASSRHPQGNVETQYF,TGTGCCAGCAGCCGCCACCCCCAGGGGAACGTAGAGACCCAGTACTTC
-,TRBV4-1,-,TRBJ2-3,CASSHPEWGTKSTDTQYF,TGCGCCAGCAGCCATCCCGAGTGGGGGACAAAGAGCACAGATACGCAGTATTTT
-,TRBV7-8,-,TRBJ1-4,CASSFRGTEKLFF,TGTGCCAGCAGCTTCCGGGGGACTGAAAAACTGTTTTTT
-,TRBV3-1/TRBV3-2,-,TRBJ1-2,CASSRGQPSNYGYTF,TGTGCCAGCAGCCGAGGACAGCCCTCTAACTATGGCTACACCTTC
-,TRBV9,-,TRBJ2-1,CASSVGPGDEQFF,TGTGCCAGCAGCGTAGGTCCAGGGGATGAGCAGTTCTTC
-,TRBV20-1,-,TRBJ2-5,CSASGTAAQYF,TGCAGTGCTAGCGGGACTGCGGCCCAGTACTTC
-,TRBV7-8,-,TRBJ2-7,CASSLDISYEQYF,TGTGCCAGCAGCTTGGACATATCCTACGAGCAGTACTTC
-,TRBV7-8,-,TRBJ2-7,CASSLYYEQYF,TGTGCCAGCAGCCTCTACTACGAGCAGTACTTC
-,TRBV23-1,-,TRBJ2-5,CASSRHAETQYF,TGCGCCAGCAGTCGACATGCAGAGACCCAGTACTTC
TRBD2,TRBV5-1,once,TRBJ2-1,CASSFLAGATYNEQFF,TGCGCCAGCAGCTTTCTAGCGGGGGCCACCTACAATGAGCAGTTCTTC
TRBD1,TRBV28,-,TRBJ1-2,CASSFRQGYGYTF,TGTGCCAGCAGTTTCCGACAGGGGTATGGCTACACCTTC
-,TRBV5-1,-,TRBJ2-5,CASSLMGSQGQETQYF,TGCGCCAGCAGCTTGATGGGGTCGCAGGGCCAAGAGACCCAGTACTTC
-,TRBV25-1,-,TRBJ1-2,CASSDDSTGGYTF,TGTGCCAGCAGTGATGACTCAACCGGCGGCTACACCTTC
-,TRBV5-4,once,TRBJ1-1,CASSSQTRVNTEAFF,TGTGCCAGCAGCTCACAAACCCGGGTGAACACTGAAGCTTTCTTT
-,TRBV5-4,-,TRBJ1-2,CASSIQGGLGYTF,TGTGCCAGCAGCATACAGGGCGGCCTTGGCTACACCTTC
-,TRBV5-4,-,TRBJ2-2,CASSSGVGTGELFF,TGTGCCAGCAGCTCGGGAGTTGGCACCGGGGAGCTGTTTTTT
-,TRBV2,-,TRBJ2-2,CASRRQASNTGELFF,TGTGCCAGCAGACGACAGGCCTCGAACACCGGGGAGCTGTTTTTT
TRBD2,TRBV13,-,TRBJ2-1,CASSSGLGGNEQFF,TGTGCCAGCAGCTCCGGACTAGGTGGGAATGAGCAGTTCTTC